The 18 T cell receptor beta chains below come from one sample, sequenced in a study of OX40 agonist ivuxolimab in advanced cancers. Produced via immunoSEQ multiplex PCR; TCRdb's table is partial and in-frame only. The table lists approximately 79,000 clones, 87% of them singletons. The starting material was CD4+ or CD8+ T cells sorted from blood, obtained in a trial of the OX40 agonist ivuxolimab. These receptors originate from an adult with an advanced solid tumor such as melanoma, head and neck, liver or kidney cancer.

In this sample, this clone turned up once. This rearrangement joins TRBV28 to TRBJ1-1; TRBD1 aligns across 10 bases. After removal of 4 bases from V and 9 bases from J, the junction contained 8 bases not matched to a gene. The germline CDR1 and CDR2 sequences are MDHEN and SYDVKM. CDR3 size: 14 residues. The CDR3, as DNA: TGTGCCAGCAGTTCGACAGGGGGCTGGAGTCAAGCTTTCTTT. It yields the protein CASSSTGGWSQAFF.

This clone was counted between two and nine times. The chain's CDR3 is CASSQDLLAGNTGELFF. In DNA form, the CDR3 reads TGTGCCAGCAGCCAAGACTTACTAGCGGGGAACACCGGGGAGCTGTTTTTT. The chain has TRBV4-2 and TRBJ2-2, with 9 bases fitting TRBD2. Germline V gives CDR1 LGHNA, CDR2 YNFKEQ. J lost 1 base, V lost 0 bases, and 3 bases had no gene match. CDR3 size: 17 residues.

This clone is a singleton in its sample. The chain carries TRBV9 and TRBJ2-1; possibly TRBD1 for D (5 bases). The V gene's germline CDR1 is SGDLS and CDR2 YYNGEE. Trimming took off 0 bases at V and 7 bases at J, with 11 bases between the two ends. The length of the CDR3 is 14 residues. The CDR3 nucleotides read TGTGCCAGCAGCGTAGCAGGGAATATGAATGAGCAGTTCTTC. Protein sequence: CASSVAGNMNEQFF.

The V gene is TRBV7-8, the J gene TRBJ1-5; the D is unclear. CDR1 and CDR2 (germline): SGHVS, FQNEAQ. Trimming stripped 5 bases from V and 7 bases from J, with 18 bases between. The CDR3 sequence is 15 residues long. CDR3 nucleotides: TGTGCCAGCAGCCCGGTTCTGGGGTGGGAGCAGCCCCAGCATTTT. Protein product: CASSPVLGWEQPQHF.

The chain combines TRBV9 with TRBJ2-4; D may be TRBD1 (6 bases). Deletions cut 3 bases from V and 0 bases from J, with 16 bases between. From germline, CDR1 is SGDLS and CDR2 YYNGEE. The CDR3 is 17 amino acids. In DNA, the CDR3 is TGTGCCAGCAGCGAGGGGAAGTGGGGGCTAGCCAAAAACATTCAGTACTTC. Its protein product is CASSEGKWGLAKNIQYF.

The chain combines TRBV19 with TRBJ2-5, with D perhaps matching TRBD1 (6 bases). This CDR3 has 16 residues. V gave up 5 bases and J gave up 5 bases, with 21 bases separating them. Looked up from germline, CDR1 is LNHDA and CDR2 is SQIVND (reference sequence). This CDR3 is CASSSRGTGLLETQYF. The DNA for the CDR3 is TGTGCCAGTAGTTCCCGGGGAACAGGGCTCTTGGAGACCCAGTACTTC.

This chain uses TRBV27 with TRBJ2-1; the match to TRBD2 covers 11 bases. This CDR3 has 14 amino acids. Trimming removed 8 bases from V and 4 bases from J; junction bases left unmatched: 4. In germline, CDR1 is MNHEY, CDR2 SMNVEV (reference sequence). The CDR3 region is CASFSGRAYNEQFF. The CDR3 DNA is TGTGCCAGCTTTAGCGGGAGGGCTTACAATGAGCAGTTCTTC.

The chain recombines TRBV5-4 with TRBJ1-1, with TRBD1 matching 8 bases. Germline loops: CDR1 SGHNT, CDR2 YYREEE (reference sequence). With 0 bases clipped from V and 1 base from J, the junction kept 5 bases outside the gene matches. CDR3 length: 16 residues. As DNA, the CDR3 is TGTGCCAGCAGCTTGGGAGGAGGACAGGGGAACACTGAAGCTTTCTTT. It encodes CASSLGGGQGNTEAFF.

This clone was seen a handful of times. The V gene is TRBV30, the J gene TRBJ1-1; 10 bases match TRBD1. V shed 5 bases and J 2 bases; nucleotides not matched to a gene: 11. The length of the CDR3 is 16 residues. The germline CDR1 and CDR2 sequences are GTSNPN and SVGIG (reference sequence). CDR3: CAWLDRGRWFNTEAFF. DNA of the CDR3: TGTGCCTGGTTAGACAGGGGGCGCTGGTTTAACACTGAAGCTTTCTTT.

The chain couples TRBV27 to TRBJ1-2, with D maybe TRBD1 (6 bases). The V end lost 6 bases, the J end lost 3 bases, and 14 bases lay between the germline ends. Germline V gives CDR1 MNHEY, CDR2 SMNVEV (reference sequence). The CDR3 is 14 amino acids. The CDR3 region is CASRSGDIYYGYTF. Here the CDR3 DNA reads TGTGCCAGCAGGTCCGGGGACATCTACTATGGCTACACCTTC.

V usage is TRBV4-3 and J usage is TRBJ2-7, with a possible D match to TRBD1 (6 bases). The V gene lost 0 bases and the J gene lost 7 bases, with 10 bases spanning the gap. From germline, CDR1 is LGHNA and CDR2 YSLEER. The CDR3 has 13 amino acids. The CDR3 loop is CASSQDVGGEQYF. CDR3 nucleotides: TGCGCCAGCAGCCAAGATGTAGGGGGAGAGCAGTACTTC.

V gene TRBV19 combines with J gene TRBJ2-7; 8 bases match TRBD1. Trimming removed 0 bases from V and 2 bases from J; junction bases left unmatched: 9. Germline CDR1 reads LNHDA; CDR2 reads SQIVND (reference sequence). This CDR3 has 17 amino acids. The CDR3 DNA sequence: TGTGCCAGTAGTATAGAAGGGGGGACAGGCAATCCCTACGAGCAGTACTTC. The encoded protein is CASSIEGGTGNPYEQYF.

The gene calls are TRBV6-1 and TRBJ1-2; D perhaps matches TRBD1 (6 bases). From germline, CDR1 is MNHNS and CDR2 SASEGT. The CDR3 consists of 14 residues. Trimming left V 1 base short and J 4 bases short, with 10 bases between. CDR3 loop: CASSEGGPGYGYTF. The CDR3 coding sequence is TGTGCCAGCAGTGAAGGGGGGCCAGGCTATGGCTACACCTTC.

The V gene is TRBV6-5, the J gene TRBJ2-1; 8 bases match TRBD1. Germline-derived CDR1 and CDR2 are MNHEY and SVGAGI. V was pared by 6 bases and J by 5 bases, with 9 bases of the junction left unmatched. The CDR3 covers 15 residues. CDR3 bases: TGTGCCAGCAGGACTCACAGGGACAGGCACAATGAGCAGTTCTTC. Translated, it gives CASRTHRDRHNEQFF.

The chain combines TRBV20-1 with TRBJ2-1, with unresolved D. The CDR3 length is 10 residues. Germline V gene lookup returns CDR1 DFQATT and CDR2 SNEGSKA (reference sequence). The V end was cut by 6 bases, the J end by 10 bases, with 10 bases between. The CDR3 is CSAGRLEQFF. The CDR3, as DNA: TGCAGTGCCGGACGTCTAGAGCAGTTCTTC.

The chain has TRBV27 and TRBJ2-3; D perhaps matches TRBD2 (5 bases). The CDR3 length is 16 residues. Trimming pared 2 bases from V and 6 bases from J, leaving 18 bases between. Germline V gene sequence: CDR1 MNHEY, CDR2 SMNVEV (reference sequence). CDR3 sequence reads: CASSLDWTLQLDTQYF. CDR3 coding DNA: TGTGCCAGCAGTTTAGATTGGACTCTTCAGCTGGATACGCAGTATTTT.

The chain joins TRBV10-3 to TRBJ2-1; 14 positions match TRBD2. The CDR3 sequence is 16 residues long. Germline CDR1 ENHRY, CDR2 SYGVKD. V gave up 6 bases and J gave up 0 bases; unmatched junction bases: 1. CDR3 residues: CAIRGLAGDSYNEQFF. The CDR3 DNA follows: TGTGCCATCAGGGGACTAGCGGGAGACTCCTACAATGAGCAGTTCTTC.

The chain recombines TRBV30 with TRBJ1-4; D is ambiguous. This CDR3 comprises 16 residues. The germline CDR1 and CDR2 sequences are GTSNPN and SVGIG (reference sequence). The V gene lost 2 bases and the J gene lost 7 bases, with 20 bases spanning the gap. CDR3 loop: CAWSPPPPGSFEKLFF. DNA for the CDR3: TGTGCCTGGAGTCCCCCCCCGCCGGGATCCTTTGAAAAACTGTTTTTT.